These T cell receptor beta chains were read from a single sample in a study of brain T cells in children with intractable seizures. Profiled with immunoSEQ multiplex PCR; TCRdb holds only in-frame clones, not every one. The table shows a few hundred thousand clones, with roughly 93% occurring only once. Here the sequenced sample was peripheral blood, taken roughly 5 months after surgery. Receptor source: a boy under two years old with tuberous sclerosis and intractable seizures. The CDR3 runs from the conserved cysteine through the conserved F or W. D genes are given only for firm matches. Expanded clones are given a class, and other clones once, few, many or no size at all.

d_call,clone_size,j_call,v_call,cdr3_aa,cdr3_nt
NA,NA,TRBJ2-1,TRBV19,CASSIRTDEQFF,TGTGCCAGTAGTATAAGGACAGATGAGCAGTTCTTC
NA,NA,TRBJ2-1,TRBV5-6,CASSIGTLPYNEQFF,TGTGCCAGCAGCATCGGGACTTTACCCTACAATGAGCAGTTCTTC
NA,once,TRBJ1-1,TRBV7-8,CASSLTQGAEAFF,TGTGCCAGCAGCCTGACTCAAGGAGCTGAAGCTTTCTTT
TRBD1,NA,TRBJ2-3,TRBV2,CASDRGTDTQYF,TGTGCCAGCGACAGGGGGACAGATACGCAGTATTTT
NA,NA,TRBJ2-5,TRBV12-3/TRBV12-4,CASSLSETQYF,TGTGCCAGCAGTTTATCAGAGACCCAGTACTTC
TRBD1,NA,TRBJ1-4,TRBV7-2,CASSLRQGDQNEKLFF,TGTGCCAGCAGCTTACGGCAGGGGGATCAGAATGAAAAACTGTTTTTT
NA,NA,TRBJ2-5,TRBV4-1,CASSQDSGGWETQYF,TGCGCCAGCAGCCAAGATTCCGGGGGCTGGGAGACCCAGTACTTC
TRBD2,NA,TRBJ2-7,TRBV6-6,CASSRVPSGRKLYEQYF,TGTGCCAGCAGTCGGGTGCCTAGCGGCCGAAAACTCTACGAGCAGTACTTC
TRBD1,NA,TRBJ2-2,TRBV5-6,CASSPLTGRFDTGELFF,TGTGCCAGCAGCCCATTGACAGGGCGGTTCGACACCGGGGAGCTGTTTTTT
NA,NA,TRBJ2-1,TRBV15,CATSGSRESRFNEQFF,TGTGCCACCAGCGGGTCACGGGAGTCTCGGTTCAATGAGCAGTTCTTC
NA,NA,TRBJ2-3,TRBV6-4,CASSEGIAPITDTQYF,TGTGCCAGCAGTGAAGGTATAGCGCCTATCACAGATACGCAGTATTTT
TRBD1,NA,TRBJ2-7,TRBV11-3,CASSSPGQAYEQYF,TGTGCCAGCAGCTCCCCTGGACAGGCCTACGAGCAGTACTTC
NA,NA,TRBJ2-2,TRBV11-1,CASSLARFTGELFF,TGTGCCAGCAGCTTAGCTCGGTTCACCGGGGAGCTGTTTTTT
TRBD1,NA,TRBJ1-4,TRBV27,CASSTGTGNEKLFF,TGTGCCAGCAGTACCGGGACAGGGAATGAAAAACTGTTTTTT
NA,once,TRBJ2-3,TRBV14,CASSLGTKSADTQYF,TGTGCCAGCAGCCTTGGGACCAAAAGCGCAGATACGCAGTATTTT
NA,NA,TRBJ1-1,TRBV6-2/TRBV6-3,CASSYSWQGNLNTEAFF,TGTGCCAGCAGTTACTCATGGCAGGGCAATTTGAACACTGAAGCTTTCTTT
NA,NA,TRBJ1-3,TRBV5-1,CASSLGVSGNTIYF,TGCGCCAGCAGCCTAGGGGTGTCTGGAAACACCATATATTTT
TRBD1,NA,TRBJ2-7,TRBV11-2,CASSLTGERYEQYF,TGTGCCAGCAGCTTGACAGGGGAGAGGTACGAGCAGTACTTC
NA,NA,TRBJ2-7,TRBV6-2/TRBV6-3,CASSYQGTYEQYF,TGTGCCAGCAGTTACCAGGGGACCTACGAGCAGTACTTC
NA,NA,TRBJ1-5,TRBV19,CASTLTASNQPQHF,TGTGCCAGTACCCTGACAGCTAGCAATCAGCCCCAGCATTTT
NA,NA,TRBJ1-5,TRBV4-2,CASSQDFQGGQPQHF,TGTGCCAGCAGCCAAGATTTCCAGGGCGGTCAGCCCCAGCATTTT
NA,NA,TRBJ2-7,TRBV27,CASSLWGLSSYEQYF,TGTGCCAGCAGTTTATGGGGGCTTAGCTCCTACGAGCAGTACTTC
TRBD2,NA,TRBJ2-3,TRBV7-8,CASSSRGLAGDTDTQYF,TGTGCCAGCAGCTCGAGGGGACTAGCGGGGGACACAGATACGCAGTATTTT
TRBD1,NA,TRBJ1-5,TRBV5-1,CASSLTGGGNQPQHF,TGCGCCAGCAGCTTGACAGGGGGGGGCAATCAGCCCCAGCATTTT
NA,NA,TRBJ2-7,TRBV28,CASSGDMGAEQYF,TGTGCCAGCAGCGGGGACATGGGGGCCGAGCAGTACTTC
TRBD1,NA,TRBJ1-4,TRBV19,CASSTMTGENEKLFF,TGTGCCAGTAGTACCATGACAGGGGAAAATGAAAAACTGTTTTTT
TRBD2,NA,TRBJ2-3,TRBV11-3,CASSSTSGSTDTQYF,TGTGCCAGCAGCTCCACTAGCGGGAGCACAGATACGCAGTATTTT
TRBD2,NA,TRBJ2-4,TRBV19,CASSAYPGTSGRTAKNIQYF,TGTGCCAGTAGCGCGTACCCCGGGACTAGCGGGAGGACAGCCAAAAACATTCAGTACTTC
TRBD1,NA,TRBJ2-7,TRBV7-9,CASSSRDRPSYEQYF,TGTGCCAGCAGCTCCCGGGACAGGCCATCCTACGAGCAGTACTTC
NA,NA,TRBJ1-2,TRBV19,CASSPGEVANYGYTF,TGTGCCAGTAGTCCCGGGGAAGTAGCTAACTATGGCTACACCTTC
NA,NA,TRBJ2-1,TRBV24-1,CATSDPLPGEQFF,TGTGCCACCAGTGATCCCCTCCCTGGAGAGCAGTTCTTC
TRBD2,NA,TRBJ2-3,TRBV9,CASSPSGGWADTQYF,TGTGCCAGCAGCCCTAGCGGGGGGTGGGCAGATACGCAGTATTTT
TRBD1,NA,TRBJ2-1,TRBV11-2,CASSLDLDRDIFSYNEQFF,TGTGCCAGCAGCTTAGATTTGGACAGGGACATATTCTCCTACAATGAGCAGTTCTTC
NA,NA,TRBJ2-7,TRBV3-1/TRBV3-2,CASSQEWKYEQYF,TGTGCCAGCAGCCAAGAGTGGAAGTACGAGCAGTACTTC
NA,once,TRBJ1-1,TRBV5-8,CASSSTVNTEAFF,TGTGCCAGCAGCTCAACAGTGAACACTGAAGCTTTCTTT
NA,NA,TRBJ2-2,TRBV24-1,CATGGTNTGELFF,TGTGCCACCGGAGGGACGAACACCGGGGAGCTGTTTTTT
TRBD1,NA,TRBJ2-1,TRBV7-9,CASSSPGTANNEQFF,TGTGCCAGCAGCTCCCCCGGGACAGCGAACAATGAGCAGTTCTTC
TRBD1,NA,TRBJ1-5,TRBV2,CASKDRTGDQAQHF,TGTGCCAGCAAGGATAGGACAGGGGATCAAGCCCAGCATTTT
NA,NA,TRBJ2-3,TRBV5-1,CASSNSNTDTQYF,TGCGCCAGCAGTAACTCGAACACAGATACGCAGTATTTT
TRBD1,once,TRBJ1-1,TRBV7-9,CASSFLTGGLDTEAFF,TGTGCCAGCAGCTTCTTAACAGGGGGCCTGGACACTGAAGCTTTCTTT
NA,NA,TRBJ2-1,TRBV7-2,CASSLYRGIEQFF,TGTGCCAGCAGCTTATATCGGGGAATAGAGCAGTTCTTC
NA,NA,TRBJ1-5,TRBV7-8,CASSWQGNSNQPQHF,TGTGCCAGCAGCTGGCAGGGGAATAGCAATCAGCCCCAGCATTTT
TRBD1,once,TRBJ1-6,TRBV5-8,CASSYEWDRRWNSPLHF,TGTGCCAGCAGCTATGAATGGGACAGGAGGTGGAATTCACCCCTCCACTTT
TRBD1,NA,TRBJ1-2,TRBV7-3,CASSKTGFSGYTF,TGTGCCAGCAGCAAGACAGGGTTCAGTGGCTACACCTTC
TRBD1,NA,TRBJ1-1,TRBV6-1,CASGDSRNTEAFF,TGTGCCAGCGGGGACAGTAGGAACACTGAAGCTTTCTTT
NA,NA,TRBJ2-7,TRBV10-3,CAISESISTGFSYEQYF,TGTGCCATCAGTGAGTCGATCTCGACAGGTTTCTCCTACGAGCAGTACTTC
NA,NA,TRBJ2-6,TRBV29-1,CSVEGGAGANVLTF,TGCAGCGTTGAAGGTGGGGCTGGGGCCAACGTCCTGACTTTC
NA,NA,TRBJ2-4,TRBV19,CASSPPRGSGIQYF,TGTGCCAGTAGTCCCCCCCGAGGTAGCGGTATTCAGTACTTC
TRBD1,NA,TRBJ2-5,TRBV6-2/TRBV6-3,CASSLRTGQETQYF,TGTGCCAGCAGCCTTCGGACAGGGCAAGAGACCCAGTACTTC
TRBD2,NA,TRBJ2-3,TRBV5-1,CASSKREFTDTQYF,TGCGCCAGCAGTAAGCGGGAGTTCACAGATACGCAGTATTTT
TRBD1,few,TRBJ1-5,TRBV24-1,CATTCRDRDPYSNQPQHF,TGTGCCACCACGTGTCGAGACAGGGACCCTTATAGCAATCAGCCCCAGCATTTT
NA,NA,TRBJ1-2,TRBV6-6,CASSYYDSNYGYTF,TGTGCCAGCAGTTACTACGACAGCAACTATGGCTACACCTTC
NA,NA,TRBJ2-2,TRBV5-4,CASSHTGFRGTGELFF,TGTGCCAGCAGCCATACAGGGTTCCGGGGCACCGGGGAGCTGTTTTTT
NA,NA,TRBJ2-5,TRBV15,CATSRDSRGETQYF,TGTGCCACCAGCAGAGATAGCAGGGGAGAGACCCAGTACTTC
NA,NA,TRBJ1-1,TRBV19,CASRTGNTEAFF,TGTGCCAGTAGGACAGGGAACACTGAAGCTTTCTTT
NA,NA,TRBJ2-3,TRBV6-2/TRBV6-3,CASSYDQRGDTQYF,TGTGCCAGCAGTTACGACCAACGAGGGGATACGCAGTATTTT